Below, 21 T cell receptor beta chains from the same sample are listed, as sequenced in a study of OX40 agonist ivuxolimab in advanced cancers. Some clones are missing from TCRdb's copy, which holds only in-frame ones; the method was immunoSEQ multiplex PCR. This table holds approximately 58,000 clones, 91% found once. Material: CD4+ or CD8+ T cells sorted from blood, obtained in a trial of the OX40 agonist ivuxolimab. The receptors derive from an adult with an advanced solid tumor such as melanoma, head and neck, liver or kidney cancer.

This sequence joins TRBV7-6 and TRBJ2-7, with TRBD1 matching 9 bases. In germline, CDR1 is SGHVS, CDR2 FNYEAQ. The CDR3 totals 15 residues. V dropped 5 bases and J dropped 5; count of bases not matched to a gene: 10. CDR3 loop: CASSHPGQGRDEQYF. CDR3 DNA sequence: TGTGCCAGCAGCCACCCAGGACAGGGGCGAGACGAGCAGTACTTC.

The V gene is TRBV6-1, the J gene TRBJ2-7; D perhaps matches TRBD2 (6 bases). Per germline, CDR1 MNHNS and CDR2 SASEGT. V dropped 6 bases and J dropped 2 bases, with 11 bases sitting between them. CDR3 length equals 13 residues. CDR3 nucleotides: TGTGCCAGCAGCCCTAGCGAGACCTACGAGCAGTACTTC. This codes for CASSPSETYEQYF.

This clone was seen more than once but under ten times. V is TRBV9 and J is TRBJ1-2; D perhaps matches TRBD1 (5 bases). Trimming took off 0 bases at V and 3 bases at J, with 12 bases between the two ends. The CDR3 totals 15 residues. The germline V gene has CDR1 SGDLS and CDR2 YYNGEE. The CDR3 region is CASSVDQGFYYGYTF. In DNA form, the CDR3 reads TGTGCCAGCAGCGTAGACCAGGGCTTCTACTATGGCTACACCTTC.

The chain joins TRBV4-1 to TRBJ2-1; no definite D call. The V gene's germline CDR1 is MGHRA and CDR2 YSYEKL. Trimming removed 2 bases from V and 4 bases from J, with 9 bases in between. The length of the CDR3 is 14 residues. CDR3 sequence reads: CASSQMTEYNEQFF. CDR3 bases: TGCGCCAGCAGCCAAATGACGGAATACAATGAGCAGTTCTTC.

The chain employs TRBV18 and TRBJ1-1; unclear D gene. The CDR3 has 16 amino acids. CDR1 KGHSH and CDR2 LQKENI come from the germline V gene. V lost 2 bases and J 0 bases, leaving 13 bases between the germline ends. The CDR3 region is CASSPEVGIMNTEAFF. CDR3 DNA: TGTGCCAGCTCACCAGAGGTGGGAATAATGAACACTGAAGCTTTCTTT.

The chain combines TRBV6-1 with TRBJ2-1, with TRBD2 matching 11 bases. Trimming removed 2 bases from V and 4 bases from J; junction bases left unmatched: 4. From germline, CDR1 is MNHNS and CDR2 SASEGT. This CDR3 has 16 amino acids. The chain's CDR3 is CASSEMTSGIYNEQFF. In nucleotides, the CDR3 is TGTGCCAGCAGTGAAATGACTAGCGGGATTTACAATGAGCAGTTCTTC.

The gene calls are TRBV6-1 and TRBJ1-1; no clear D gene. The CDR3 length is 15 residues. V lost 5 bases and J lost 5, with 18 bases in between. Germline CDR1 is MNHNS and CDR2 is SASEGT. CDR3 DNA: TGTGCCAGCAGTCCGATCGCCTACGGGGAGACTGAAGCTTTCTTT. This codes for CASSPIAYGETEAFF.

This chain uses TRBV28 with TRBJ2-1; D is perhaps TRBD2 (6 bases). V was clipped by 5 bases and J by 2 bases, with 16 bases between them. The CDR3 has 16 amino acids. Looked up from germline, CDR1 is MDHEN and CDR2 is SYDVKM. In DNA form, the CDR3 reads TGTGCCAGCAGTATAACGCGGGAAATCGCCTACAATGAGCAGTTCTTC. It translates to CASSITREIAYNEQFF.

The chain recombines TRBV11-2 with TRBJ2-1, with D unclear. Trimming shortened V by 6 bases and J by 6 bases, and 6 bases separated the two germline ends. The V gene's germline CDR1 is SGHAT and CDR2 FQNNGV. The CDR3 consists of 11 residues. The CDR3 loop reads CASSLSNEQFF. DNA of the CDR3: TGTGCCAGCAGTCTAAGCAATGAGCAGTTCTTC. Combining the CDR3 with reference TRBV11-2 and TRBJ2-1 gives the whole variable domain EAGVAQSPRYKIIEKRQSVAFWCNPISGHATLYWYQQILGQGPKLLIQFQNNGVVDDSQLPKDRFSAERLKGVDSTLKIQPAKLEDSAVYLCASSLSNEQFFGPGTRLTVL.

In nucleotides, the CDR3 is TGTGCCAGCAGCCCACGGACTAGCGAGGGCCCCAATGAGCAGTTCTTC. Translated: CASSPRTSEGPNEQFF. The rearrangement uses TRBV7-9 and TRBJ2-1; 9 bases line up with TRBD2. The germline V gene encodes CDR1 SEHNR and CDR2 FQNEAQ (reference sequence). V dropped 5 bases and J dropped 6; count of bases not matched to a gene: 11. This CDR3 has 16 amino acids.

This clone was observed a single time. This chain uses TRBV27 with TRBJ1-5, with D unresolved. Germline V gives CDR1 MNHEY, CDR2 SMNVEV (reference sequence). The CDR3 is 13 residues long. Trimming pared 3 bases from V and 6 bases from J, leaving 9 bases between. The CDR3 spells CASSLSAGQPQHF. In DNA form, the CDR3 reads TGTGCCAGCAGTTTGAGTGCTGGTCAGCCCCAGCATTTT.

The chain recombines TRBV11-3 with TRBJ1-2, with 8 bases fitting TRBD1. This CDR3 is built from 14 residues. Per germline, CDR1 SGHNT and CDR2 YENEEA. V lost 4 bases to trimming and J lost 3 bases; unmatched junction nucleotides: 4. CDR3 sequence reads: CASSSTGDDYGYTF. In nucleotides, the CDR3 is TGTGCCAGCAGCTCGACAGGGGATGACTATGGCTACACCTTC.

V and J are TRBV29-1 and TRBJ1-5; TRBD1 matches 11 bases. The CDR3 is made up of 14 amino acids. Trimming removed 6 bases from V and 5 bases from J; junction bases left unmatched: 6. The germline CDR1 and CDR2 sequences are SQVTM and ANQGSEA. The CDR3 DNA reads TGCAGCGTCGGACAGGGGGCCGGCGATCAGCCCCAGCATTTT. It is translated as CSVGQGAGDQPQHF. Filled out from reference TRBV29-1 and TRBJ1-5, the complete variable domain reads SAVISQKPSRDICQRGTSLTIQCQVDSQVTMMFWYRQQPGQSLTLIATANQGSEATYESGFVIDKFPISRPNLTFSTLTVSNMSPEDSSIYLCSVGQGAGDQPQHFGDGTRLSIL.

This clone has a single count. The chain has TRBV7-9 and TRBJ2-3, with 9 bases lining up with TRBD2. V lost 5 bases to trimming and J lost 1 base; unmatched junction nucleotides: 4. The CDR3 length is 15 residues. Germline lookup yields CDR1 SEHNR and CDR2 FQNEAQ (reference sequence). This CDR3 is CASSPLAGRTDTQYF. DNA of the CDR3: TGTGCCAGCAGCCCTCTAGCGGGACGCACAGATACGCAGTATTTT.

The CDR3 coding sequence is TGTGCCAGCAGCGCCACTAGCGGGGAGCGGGCCCAGTACTTC. Its translation: CASSATSGERAQYF. V usage is TRBV9 and J usage is TRBJ2-5, with 10 positions matching TRBD2. V shed 3 bases and J 9 bases; nucleotides not matched to a gene: 8. There are 14 residues in the CDR3. Germline V gene lookup returns CDR1 SGDLS and CDR2 YYNGEE. Full variable domain (missing parts from reference TRBV9 and TRBJ2-5): DSGVTQTPKHLITATGQRVTLRCSPRSGDLSVYWYQQSLDQGLQFLIQYYNGEERAKGNILERFSAQQFPDLHSELNLSSLELGDSALYFCASSATSGERAQYFGPGTRLLVL.

This chain links TRBV5-6 with TRBJ2-7; D not resolved. V shed 0 bases and J shed 6 bases, with 4 bases lying between them. The CDR3 extends over 11 amino acids. Germline CDR1 is SGHDT and CDR2 is YYEEEE. Written as DNA, the CDR3 is TGTGCCAGCAGCTTGGGGGGCGAGCAGTACTTC. It yields the protein CASSLGGEQYF.

The rearrangement joins TRBV11-2 to TRBJ2-3; TRBD1 aligns across 8 bases. Trimming cost V 0 bases and J 6 bases; bases outside gene matches: 11. Per the germline V gene, CDR1 is SGHAT and CDR2 is FQNNGV. The CDR3 is 17 residues long. DNA for the CDR3: TGTGCCAGCAGCTTAGATTGGATACAGGGGGAAATCGATACGCAGTATTTT. Amino acid sequence: CASSLDWIQGEIDTQYF.

V is TRBV6-1 and J is TRBJ2-1, with TRBD2 matching 8 bases. CDR3 length: 19 residues. Germline assignment: CDR1 MNHNS and CDR2 SASEGT. The V segment lost 0 bases and the J segment 1 base; nucleotides outside the gene matches: 11. The CDR3 loop is CASSEALLAATSSYNEQFF. The CDR3 nucleotides are TGTGCCAGCAGTGAAGCGCTACTAGCGGCCACCTCATCCTACAATGAGCAGTTCTTC.

The CDR3 spells CASSEGAGGKNIQYF. For the CDR3, the DNA is TGTGCCAGCAGTGAGGGAGCGGGAGGGAAAAACATTCAGTACTTC. The rearrangement joins TRBV2 to TRBJ2-4, with 10 bases lining up with TRBD2. Germline trimming cut 3 bases from V and 4 bases from J; bases unmatched to any gene: 3. The germline V gene has CDR1 SNHLY and CDR2 FYNNEI. CDR3 size: 15 residues.

With regard to this clone: The same CDR3 arises from other DNA sequences in this sample as well. This rearrangement joins TRBV4-3 to TRBJ2-7; no clear D. Germline values: CDR1 LGHNA, CDR2 YSLEER. This CDR3 is 13 amino acids long. Trimming pared 0 bases from V and 3 bases from J, leaving 6 bases between. As DNA, the CDR3 is TGCGCCAGCAGCCAAGATCGTGGCTACGAGCAGTACTTC. Amino acids: CASSQDRGYEQYF.

This chain uses TRBV4-2 with TRBJ2-7; 9 bases agree with TRBD2. Germline V gives CDR1 LGHNA, CDR2 YNFKEQ. The CDR3 spans 16 residues. V lost 1 base and J lost 4; bases outside the gene matches: 8. CDR3 sequence: CASSQATSGKNYEQYF. CDR3 nucleotides: TGTGCCAGCAGCCAAGCGACTAGCGGCAAAAATTACGAGCAGTACTTC.